The T cell receptor beta chain under discussion was sequenced for a study of blood T cell repertoires in COVID-19. This clone has a single count. TCRdb keeps only in-frame clones here, not all; method: immunoSEQ multiplex PCR. The sample consists of about 310,000 clones, 90% of them appearing once. The receptor was isolated from a woman between 40 and 55 years old with COVID-19, enrolled during active disease. Sequenced input: peripheral blood.

The CDR3 sequence: CASSGSGGYTF. CDR3 bases: TGTGCCAGCAGTGGATCCGGGGGCTACACCTTC. This rearrangement joins TRBV2 to TRBJ1-2; D not certain. V was clipped by 4 bases and J by 8 bases, with 8 bases between them. CDR1 SNHLY and CDR2 FYNNEI come from the germline V gene. The CDR3 totals 11 residues.